This T cell receptor (beta chain) is drawn from a study of blood T cell repertoires in COVID-19. Study summary: Sources were T cells, B-cell-depleted T cells, or PBMCs; the material itself was cDNA or gDNA.

The CDR3 extends over 14 amino acids. CDR1 is MDHEN, CDR2 SYDVKM, per germline. V lost 10 bases to trimming and J lost 0 bases; unmatched junction nucleotides: 8. Using immunoSEQ multiplex PCR, the repertoire was profiled, and TCRdb retains in-frame clones only, with some absent. Of some 300,000 clones in the sample, 65% to 90% were seen once. Patients at the Seattle site were enrolled during active infection and followed longitudinally. This TCR came from a woman in her 70s with COVID-19, enrolled during active disease. Sequences were obtained from peripheral blood. V usage is TRBV28 and J usage is TRBJ1-2; 7 bases match TRBD1. The DNA for the CDR3 is TGTGCCATTGGGGGACAGCTATCTAACTATGGCTACACCTTC. Residues: CAIGGQLSNYGYTF.